This T cell receptor beta chain was retrieved from a study of T cells in Graves' hyperthyroidism and ophthalmopathy. Study findings and constraints: Most clonotypes expanded in thyroid above 0.001 were likewise present in blood.

The sample holds a few counts of this clonotype. Antigen: not known. Amplification yielded TCR beta CDR3 regions, with RNA transcripts as the source. First-round RT-PCR targeting the TCR CDR3 was performed with the HTBI primer set. TCRdb itself ran the multiplex PCR reads through MiXCR, one entry per CDR3 protein. Altogether around 690,000 distinct CDR3 sequences are present, roughly 20% being singletons, with the ten largest covering roughly a third. The CDR3 is 16 residues long. V shed 4 bases, J shed 6 bases, and the junction held 15 bases outside the gene matches. The V gene's germline CDR1 is SGDLS and CDR2 YYNGEE. Patients with uncontrolled infections, other autoimmune diseases, pregnancy or lactation were excluded.

The chain employs TRBV9 and TRBJ2-7; 8 nucleotides agree with TRBD2. The sequenced sample consisted of blood. The TCR was taken from a man between 25 and 39 years old with Graves' ophthalmopathy. CDR3 nucleotides: TGTGCCAGCAGCTCCCGAGGGTCGAGCGGGGGTAGCGAGCAGTACTTC. This gives the protein CASSSRGSSGGSEQYF.